The 30 T cell receptor beta chains below were found in one sample sequenced in a study of shared clonotypes between healthy human individuals. Generated by immunoSEQ multiplex PCR, the TCRdb table keeps only in-frame clones and is missing some. Seen here are about 490,000 clones, less than 80% observed once, and the top ten hold under 15%. Source material: PBMCs. The receptors come from a woman in her thirties or forties in good health. Some clones in this sample may be carry-over from other donors' samples.

This chain connects TRBV10-3 to TRBJ2-7; D remains unclear. The length of the CDR3 is 17 residues. Germline loops: CDR1 ENHRY, CDR2 SYGVKD. Trimming shortened V by 4 bases and J by 0 bases, and 19 bases separated the two germline ends. In nucleotides, the CDR3 is TGTGCCATCAGTGGGGCCGTGAGCGTCACCAGCTCCTACGAGCAGTACTTC. Translation gives CAISGAVSVTSSYEQYF.

The rearrangement joins TRBV10-3 to TRBJ2-5; 8 bases align to TRBD2. The end of the DNA fits TRBJ2-7 better, so the J call may be wrong. Germline CDR1 is ENHRY and CDR2 is SYGVKD. CDR3 size: 14 residues. CDR3 DNA sequence: TGTGCCATCAGTGGCGGGACTAGGGACTACGAGCAGTACTTC. Its translation is CAISGGTRDYEQYF.

The chain combines TRBV5-1 with TRBJ2-5; weak D call: TRBD2 (5 bases). With 0 bases removed from V and 5 bases from J, the gap between germline ends came to 11 bases. Germline V gene lookup returns CDR1 SGHRS and CDR2 YFSETQ. The CDR3 runs 14 residues. Written as DNA, the CDR3 is TGCGCCAGCAGCTTGGCGAGGGCCAAGGAGACCCAGTACTTC. Amino acids: CASSLARAKETQYF. Drawing the rest from reference TRBV5-1 and TRBJ2-5, the complete variable domain is KAGVTQTPRYLIKTRGQQVTLSCSPISGHRSVSWYQQTPGQGLQFLFEYFSETQRNKGNFPGRFSGRQFSNSRSEMNVSTLELGDSALYLCASSLARAKETQYFGPGTRLLVL.

This clone was observed a handful of times. The chain carries TRBV4-1 and TRBJ1-1; 7 bases align to TRBD1. Germline CDR1 and CDR2: MGHRA and YSYEKL. The CDR3 runs 12 residues. The V and J ends lost 2 bases and 12 bases, in that order; junction bases with no gene match: 6. CDR3: CASSQQTGSPFF. Here the CDR3 DNA reads TGCGCCAGCAGCCAACAGACAGGGAGCCCTTTCTTT.

This clone has just one count. The chain joins TRBV28 to TRBJ2-1, with D maybe TRBD2 (5 bases). This CDR3 contains 14 residues. The ends were cut back, 5 bases at V and 8 bases at J, with 16 bases in the middle. CDR1 is MDHEN, CDR2 SYDVKM, per germline. For the CDR3, the DNA is TGTGCCAGCAGTCCCCCGGTAGGGCGGGATGAGCAGTTCTTC. Its protein is CASSPPVGRDEQFF. Filled out from reference TRBV28 and TRBJ2-1, the complete variable domain reads DVKVTQSSRYLVKRTGEKVFLECVQDMDHENMFWYRQDPGLGLRLIYFSYDVKMKEKGDIPEGYSVSREKKERFSLILESASTNQTSMYLCASSPPVGRDEQFFGPGTRLTVL.

This rearrangement joins TRBV21-1 to TRBJ2-7; TRBD2 is the table's D call, not checked against the DNA. TRBV21-1 is a pseudogene segment. The CDR3 runs 17 residues. The DNA of the CDR3 is TGTGCCAGCAGCAAACAAGGCCGACTAGCGGGAGGGTACGAGCAGTACTTC. Amino acid sequence: CASSKQGRLAGGYEQYF.

For this clone: Possible read error: a much larger clone is one base away. This rearrangement joins TRBV11-2 to TRBJ2-7, with D unclear. Germline CDR1 reads SGHAT; CDR2 reads FQNNGV. The CDR3 contains 11 residues. With 1 base removed from V and 4 bases from J, the gap between germline ends came to 2 bases. DNA of the CDR3: TGTGCCAGCAGCTTAGTTTACGAGCAGTACTTC. Residues: CASSLVYEQYF.

There are a few counts of this clone. The rearrangement joins TRBV28 to TRBJ1-2; D not certain. Looked up from germline, CDR1 is MDHEN and CDR2 is SYDVKM. The CDR3 runs to 15 residues. Trimming pared 3 bases from V and 2 bases from J, leaving 13 bases between. CDR3 nucleotides: TGTGCCAGCAGTTTCTCTCCCCTACAAAACTATGGCTACACCTTC. Protein: CASSFSPLQNYGYTF.

This chain links TRBV28 with TRBJ2-7; 8 nucleotides agree with TRBD2. Trimming took 6 bases from V and 7 from J; bases not matched to a gene: 11. Germline lookup yields CDR1 MDHEN and CDR2 SYDVKM. The CDR3 spans 14 residues. CDR3 coding DNA: TGTGCCAGCAGCCGGAGCGGGAGTCGGAGGGAGCAGTACTTC. Residues: CASSRSGSRREQYF.

The J gene is TRBJ2-3, the V gene TRBV6-1; TRBD2 is a possible D gene (6 bases). Looked up from germline, CDR1 is MNHNS and CDR2 is SASEGT. V was pared by 1 base and J by 5 bases, with 10 bases between. The CDR3 consists of 14 residues. In nucleotides, the CDR3 is TGTGCCAGCAGTGAAGGTAGGAGGGGAGATACGCAGTATTTT. Its protein is CASSEGRRGDTQYF.

A word on this clone: Other DNA sequences in this sample translate to the same CDR3. The gene calls are TRBV5-1 and TRBJ2-2; D not resolved. Germline CDR1 SGHRS, CDR2 YFSETQ. The V gene lost 0 bases and the J gene lost 2 bases, with 5 bases spanning the gap. The CDR3 covers 14 residues. CDR3 protein: CASSLGANTGELFF. The CDR3 DNA reads TGCGCCAGCAGCTTGGGAGCCAACACCGGGGAGCTGTTTTTT.

This clone was counted a few times. One end of the junction varies from germline; a read error may be responsible. The sample has other DNA sequences that encode this CDR3 too. V and J are TRBV6-4 and TRBJ1-1; TRBD1 matches at 8 bases. This CDR3 is 14 amino acids long. CDR1 is MRHNA, CDR2 SNTAGT, per germline. In DNA, the CDR3 is TGTGCCAGCAGCCCGACAGGGGAGAACACTGAGGCTTTCTTT. Its protein is CASSPTGENTEAFF.

The chain has TRBV7-9 and TRBJ1-1; 12 positions match TRBD1. Germline assignment: CDR1 SEHNR and CDR2 FQNEAQ (reference sequence). The J segment lost 3 bases and the V segment lost 5 bases, leaving 4 bases of the junction unmatched. The CDR3 has 15 amino acids. The CDR3 bases are TGTGCCAGCAGCCCGGGACAGGGGGCCGACACTGAAGCTTTCTTT. Translation gives CASSPGQGADTEAFF. Filled out from reference TRBV7-9 and TRBJ1-1, the complete variable domain reads DTGVSQNPRHKITKRGQNVTFRCDPISEHNRLYWYRQTLGQGPEFLTYFQNEAQLEKSRLLSDRFSAERPKGSFSTLEIQRTEQGDSAMYLCASSPGQGADTEAFFGQGTRLTVV.

This clone was seen at least ten times. This rearrangement joins TRBV27 to TRBJ1-4; 7 bases fit TRBD1. The V segment lost 5 bases and the J segment 4 bases; nucleotides outside the gene matches: 7. CDR3 size: 15 residues. Germline lookup yields CDR1 MNHEY and CDR2 SMNVEV (reference sequence). The CDR3 spells CASSRQTGFNEKLFF. CDR3 sequence (DNA): TGTGCCAGCAGTCGCCAGACAGGGTTTAATGAAAAACTGTTTTTT.

The genes are TRBV18 and TRBJ2-2; 11 nucleotides line up with TRBD2. Germline trimming cut 3 bases from V and 0 bases from J; bases unmatched to any gene: 3. Germline V lookup: CDR1 KGHSH, CDR2 LQKENI. The CDR3 has 17 amino acids. The CDR3 coding sequence is TGTGCCAGCTCACCGACACTAGCGGGAGCGAACACCGGGGAGCTGTTTTTT. Translation: CASSPTLAGANTGELFF.

The chain has TRBV18 and TRBJ2-5; D might be TRBD2 (5 bases). The CDR3 spans 15 residues. Germline CDR1 is KGHSH and CDR2 is LQKENI. V lost 4 bases to trimming and J lost 1 base, with 13 bases between them. The CDR3 here is CASSLNSGTQETQYF. For the CDR3, the DNA is TGTGCCAGCTCACTTAACAGCGGCACCCAAGAGACCCAGTACTTC.

The chain links TRBV27 to TRBJ2-7; D might be TRBD1 (6 bases). Between the trimmed V and J ends, which lost 5 bases and 2 bases, there was a span of 16 bases. The CDR3 is made up of 15 amino acids. The germline V gene has CDR1 MNHEY and CDR2 SMNVEV (reference sequence). CDR3 sequence: CASSNPTGYPYEQYF. The CDR3 nucleotides read TGTGCCAGCAGTAACCCAACAGGGTATCCCTACGAGCAGTACTTC.

This clone was observed a single time. V and J are TRBV4-1 and TRBJ2-7; D uncertain. The CDR3 is 14 amino acids. CDR1 MGHRA and CDR2 YSYEKL come from the germline V gene. V was trimmed by 1 base and J by 6 bases, leaving 13 bases between them. CDR3 in amino acids: CASSQGPRSLEQYF. The CDR3 nucleotides read TGCGCCAGCAGCCAAGGACCCAGATCTCTCGAGCAGTACTTC.

This rearrangement joins TRBV5-4 to TRBJ2-7, with 10 nucleotides matching TRBD1. With 4 bases clipped from V and 6 bases from J, the junction kept 10 bases outside the gene matches. This CDR3 has 15 residues. Germline loops: CDR1 SGHNT, CDR2 YYREEE (reference sequence). CDR3 sequence reads: CASSNEPGQGFEQYF. CDR3 DNA sequence: TGTGCCAGCAGCAACGAACCGGGACAGGGGTTCGAGCAGTACTTC.

This clone was seen only once. The CDR3 sequence is CASSPHPGGTGGYTF. Here the CDR3 DNA reads TGTGCCAGCAGTCCCCACCCAGGGGGCACCGGTGGCTACACCTTC. The V call is TRBV28, the J call TRBJ1-2, with 8 nucleotides matching TRBD1. Germline V gives CDR1 MDHEN, CDR2 SYDVKM. V shed 5 bases, J shed 7 bases, and the junction held 12 bases outside the gene matches. CDR3 length equals 15 residues.

The chain uses TRBV10-3 and TRBJ1-4, with D hard to call. The CDR3 runs to 14 residues. Trimming removed 3 bases at V and 4 bases at J, with 9 bases between. Germline lookup yields CDR1 ENHRY and CDR2 SYGVKD. The CDR3 sequence is CAISEQGLNEKLFF. The CDR3 DNA reads TGTGCCATCAGTGAACAAGGCCTTAATGAAAAACTGTTTTTT.

The chain has TRBV10-3 and TRBJ1-1; 9 bases are a match to TRBD1. CDR1 is ENHRY, CDR2 SYGVKD, per germline. V was pared by 2 bases and J by 7 bases, with 5 bases of the junction left unmatched. This CDR3 has 14 amino acids. DNA for the CDR3: TGTGCCATCAGTGAGGGACAGGGGAGGGATGAAGCTTTCTTT. This gives the protein CAISEGQGRDEAFF.

The chain is built from TRBV11-1 and TRBJ1-1; D perhaps matches TRBD1 (5 bases). The V gene lost 1 base and the J gene lost 0 bases, with 9 bases spanning the gap. The CDR3 is 15 residues long. Germline assignment: CDR1 SGHAT and CDR2 FQDESV (reference sequence). Written as DNA, the CDR3 is TGTGCCAGCAGCTTAGGACAGAGCATGAACACTGAAGCTTTCTTT. This translates into CASSLGQSMNTEAFF.

This clone was counted only a few times. V is TRBV7-7 and J is TRBJ2-7, with 8 bases lining up with TRBD2. Germline V gives CDR1 SSHAT, CDR2 FNYEAQ (reference sequence). There are 15 residues in the CDR3. V shed 5 bases, J shed 7 bases, and the junction held 13 bases outside the gene matches. The CDR3 nucleotides are TGTGCCAGCAGCCCTTTGTCCGGGAGGGCCGGAGAGCAGTACTTC. Amino acids: CASSPLSGRAGEQYF.

This clone was found a few times. The rearrangement joins TRBV28 to TRBJ1-2; D might be TRBD1 (6 bases). Germline lookup yields CDR1 MDHEN and CDR2 SYDVKM. Trimming removed 6 bases at V and 0 bases at J, with 8 bases between. The CDR3 totals 13 residues. The CDR3 nucleotides read TGTGCCAGCAGGGACAGACCTAACTATGGCTACACCTTC. Translating it yields CASRDRPNYGYTF.

The rearrangement links TRBV4-1 to TRBJ1-4; no clear D gene. Trimming took off 3 bases at V and 8 bases at J, with 7 bases between the two ends. The CDR3 has 12 amino acids. Germline assignment: CDR1 MGHRA and CDR2 YSYEKL. This CDR3 is CASSQGPEKLFF. CDR3 bases: TGCGCCAGCAGCCAGGGTCCGGAAAAACTGTTTTTT.

V usage is TRBV10-2 and J usage is TRBJ1-5; D gene unclear. Germline CDR1 and CDR2: WSHSY and SAAADI. V was pared by 3 bases and J by 3 bases, with 6 bases between. The CDR3 runs to 13 residues. Written as DNA, the CDR3 is TGCGCCAGCAGTGACGGATTCAATCAGCCCCAGCATTTT. The encoded protein is CASSDGFNQPQHF.

This clone was recorded a few times. This chain links TRBV19 with TRBJ2-7, with D possibly matching TRBD2 (8 bases). Trimming shortened V by 3 bases and J by 5 bases, and 17 bases separated the two germline ends. This CDR3 is built from 15 residues. Germline V lookup: CDR1 LNHDA, CDR2 SQIVND (reference sequence). The CDR3 DNA reads TGTGCCAGTAGTATGTTTAGCGGGACAGTCGACGAGCAGTACTTC. Its translation is CASSMFSGTVDEQYF.

The genes are TRBV7-8 and TRBJ2-1; tentatively, D is TRBD1 (7 bases). Trimming cost V 1 base and J 0 bases, with 13 bases left between them. This CDR3 region has 17 residues. Germline CDR1 and CDR2: SGHVS and FQNEAQ. The CDR3 spells CASSLGAGQSSYNEQFF. The CDR3 DNA follows: TGTGCCAGCAGCTTAGGTGCGGGACAGAGCTCCTACAATGAGCAGTTCTTC.

The gene calls are TRBV28 and TRBJ2-1; 8 nucleotides agree with TRBD2. Germline assignment: CDR1 MDHEN and CDR2 SYDVKM. The CDR3 covers 16 residues. The V gene end was trimmed by 5 bases and the J gene end by 7 bases; junction bases not matched to a gene: 13. CDR3 protein: CASSPAGGPQRNEQFF. The CDR3 DNA reads as TGTGCCAGCAGTCCGGCGGGAGGCCCACAACGGAATGAGCAGTTCTTC.